These 20 T cell receptor beta chains were all obtained from the same sample, sequenced in a study of T-cell reconstitution after alpha-beta-depleted transplantation in children. TCRbeta library preparation incorporated unique molecular identifiers. Using its own MiXCR run on the PCR reads, TCRdb lists one record per CDR3 protein. The sample contains fewer than 700,000 distinct CDR3 sequences, 10% to 15% of which appear only once. Sample: PBMCs, mostly from graft donor cells, taken 360 days after TCRalphabeta/CD19-depleted stem cell transplant. These receptor sequences come from a male patient under 18 who had a stem cell transplant for acute myeloid leukemia, so the T cells may come from the graft donor.

The gene calls are TRBV9 and TRBJ2-6, with D uncertain. This CDR3 has 14 amino acids. The germline V gene has CDR1 SGDLS and CDR2 YYNGEE. V shed 7 bases and J shed 0 bases, with 8 bases lying between them. CDR3 sequence reads: CASLSDSGANVLTF. CDR3 nucleotides: TGTGCCAGCCTCTCGGACTCTGGGGCCAACGTCCTGACTTTC. Full variable domain (missing parts from reference TRBV9 and TRBJ2-6): DSGVTQTPKHLITATGQRVTLRCSPRSGDLSVYWYQQSLDQGLQFLIQYYNGEERAKGNILERFSAQQFPDLHSELNLSSLELGDSALYFCASLSDSGANVLTFGAGSRLTVL.

The rearrangement uses TRBV27 and TRBJ2-1, with 9 bases identical to TRBD2. CDR3 length equals 15 residues. Trimming at V came to 3 bases and at J to 5 bases, leaving 5 bases not matched to a gene. Germline V gene data show CDR1 as MNHEY and CDR2 as SMNVEV (reference sequence). The CDR3: CASSFWREGDNEQFF. CDR3 DNA: TGTGCCAGCAGTTTCTGGCGGGAGGGTGACAATGAGCAGTTCTTC.

On this clonotype: A read error may be the cause here, since a much bigger clone is one base away. The chain is built from TRBV5-1 and TRBJ2-3; 7 bases fit TRBD2. With 2 bases clipped from V and 4 bases from J, the junction kept 10 bases outside the gene matches. Looked up from germline, CDR1 is SGHRS and CDR2 is YFSETQ. The CDR3 is 16 residues long. CDR3 amino acids: CASSFSPGLSADTQYF. DNA of the CDR3: TGCGCCAGCAGCTTCTCTCCGGGACTATCCGCAGATACGCAGTATTTT. Looking up the rest from reference TRBV5-1 and TRBJ2-3 gives the full variable domain: KAGVTQTPRYLIKTRGQQVTLSCSPISGHRSVSWYQQTPGQGLQFLFEYFSETQRNKGNFPGRFSGRQFSNSRSEMNVSTLELGDSALYLCASSFSPGLSADTQYFGPGTRLTVL.

This clonotype occurred a few times. The chain recombines TRBV27 with TRBJ2-7, with 10 bases aligning to TRBD2. Germline trimming cut 5 bases from V and 5 bases from J; bases unmatched to any gene: 9. The CDR3 totals 15 residues. CDR1 and CDR2 from the germline V gene are MNHEY and SMNVEV (reference sequence). CDR3 in DNA: TGTGCCAGCAGTCCCTTAGCGGGAGGCTACAACGAGCAGTACTTC. Amino acids: CASSPLAGGYNEQYF.

A few counts support this clonotype. The CDR3 loop reads CASSPDVVNIQYF. CDR3 sequence (DNA): TGTGCCAGCAGCCCCGACGTGGTAAACATTCAGTACTTC. The chain combines TRBV9 with TRBJ2-4; D unresolved. Trimming removed 4 bases from V and 6 bases from J, with 11 bases in between. Germline values: CDR1 SGDLS, CDR2 YYNGEE. CDR3 length equals 13 residues.

A few counts support this clonotype. The chain has TRBV6-2 or TRBV6-3 and TRBJ2-7, with a tentative D call TRBD2 (5 bases). Germline CDR1 and CDR2: MNHEY and SVGEGT. The CDR3 runs 12 residues. Trimming removed 6 bases from V and 3 bases from J, with 9 bases in between. CDR3 sequence reads: CASSRAGYEQYF. CDR3 sequence (DNA): TGTGCCAGCAGCCGGGCGGGCTACGAGCAGTACTTC.

This chain connects TRBV7-2 to TRBJ2-3; TRBD2 matches 8 bases. The CDR3 runs 20 residues. With 0 bases clipped from V and 5 bases from J, the junction kept 19 bases outside the gene matches. CDR1 and CDR2 (germline): SGHTA, FQGNSA. CDR3 in amino acids: CASSLAIRSGRAPHQDTQYF. DNA of the CDR3: TGTGCCAGCAGCTTAGCGATACGAAGCGGGAGAGCCCCTCACCAAGATACGCAGTATTTT. The full variable domain, in which reference TRBV7-2 and TRBJ2-3 provide the parts outside the CDR3, is GAGVSQSPSNKVTEKGKDVELRCDPISGHTALYWYRQSLGQGLEFLIYFQGNSAPDKSGLPSDRFSAERTGGSVSTLTIQRTQQEDSAVYLCASSLAIRSGRAPHQDTQYFGPGTRLTVL.

The V gene is TRBV15, the J gene TRBJ2-2; TRBD2 matches at 11 bases. The ends lost 0 bases at V and 4 bases at J; junction bases unmatched: 4. This CDR3 spans 17 amino acids. Looked up from germline, CDR1 is LNHNV and CDR2 is YYDKDF (reference sequence). The CDR3 DNA is TGTGCCACCAGCAGAGAATTACTAGCGGGAGTCACCGGGGAGCTGTTTTTT. Protein sequence: CATSRELLAGVTGELFF.

With regard to this clonotype: One base away lies a much larger clone, so this may be a sequencing read error. The rearrangement links TRBV5-1 to TRBJ2-1; tentative D call: TRBD2 (6 bases). This CDR3 has 16 amino acids. The V gene's germline CDR1 is SGHRS and CDR2 YFSETQ. The CDR3 DNA reads as TGCGCCAGCAGCTTGGGGTCTCCCGGGAGTCGGAATGAGCAGCTCTTC. This codes for CASSLGSPGSRNEQLF.

This clonotype occurred a few times. This rearrangement joins TRBV28 to TRBJ2-5; 11 nucleotides align to TRBD1. CDR1 and CDR2 from the germline V gene are MDHEN and SYDVKM. The CDR3 has 15 residues. Trimming at V came to 6 bases and at J to 3 bases, leaving 6 bases not matched to a gene. CDR3 region: CASRQTGQGEETQYF. DNA for the CDR3: TGTGCCAGCAGGCAAACGGGACAGGGGGAAGAGACCCAGTACTTC. Filled out from reference TRBV28 and TRBJ2-5, the complete variable domain reads DVKVTQSSRYLVKRTGEKVFLECVQDMDHENMFWYRQDPGLGLRLIYFSYDVKMKEKGDIPEGYSVSREKKERFSLILESASTNQTSMYLCASRQTGQGEETQYFGPGTRLLVL.

As DNA, the CDR3 is TGTGCCAGCAGTCGACAGGGTGGCGGGGAGCTGTTTTTT. Translated: CASSRQGGGELFF. The V and J genes are TRBV28 and TRBJ2-2; 7 positions agree with TRBD1. Germline loops: CDR1 MDHEN, CDR2 SYDVKM. The CDR3 loop spans 13 amino acids. V dropped 5 bases and J dropped 7; count of bases not matched to a gene: 4. The variable domain in full, with the rest retrieved from reference TRBV28 and TRBJ2-2, is DVKVTQSSRYLVKRTGEKVFLECVQDMDHENMFWYRQDPGLGLRLIYFSYDVKMKEKGDIPEGYSVSREKKERFSLILESASTNQTSMYLCASSRQGGGELFFGEGSRLTVL.

This sequence joins TRBV29-1 and TRBJ1-1; D is undetermined. The germline V gene encodes CDR1 SQVTM and CDR2 ANQGSEA. Trimming took 1 base from V and 5 from J, leaving 20 bases between them. The CDR3 contains 16 residues. CDR3 protein: CSVEAWGIEGWTEAFF. Written as DNA, the CDR3 is TGCAGCGTTGAAGCTTGGGGTATTGAAGGCTGGACTGAAGCTTTCTTT.

The table lists this clonotype with a few counts. The CDR3 DNA reads TGTGCCAGCAGCAAAAGCGGACAGATCTTCTACGAGCAGTACTTC. It is translated as CASSKSGQIFYEQYF. The J gene is TRBJ2-7, the V gene TRBV6-1; maybe TRBD1 (6 bases). Between the trimmed V and J ends, which lost 6 bases and 3 bases, there was a span of 18 bases. The germline gives CDR1 MNHNS, CDR2 SASEGT. The CDR3 runs 15 residues.

This clonotype was counted between two and nine times. The rearrangement links TRBV20-1 to TRBJ2-1, with D maybe TRBD2 (5 bases). The CDR3 has 16 amino acids. The germline V and J ends were trimmed by 3 bases and 8 bases, with 23 bases remaining between them. The germline CDR1 and CDR2 sequences are DFQATT and SNEGSKA (reference sequence). The CDR3 region is CSARPFGRVIRDEQFF. In DNA form, the CDR3 reads TGCAGTGCTAGGCCCTTCGGGCGGGTCATTAGGGATGAGCAGTTCTTC.

The chain links TRBV5-1 to TRBJ2-1; a possible D gene is TRBD2 (5 bases). This CDR3 spans 15 amino acids. Germline V gives CDR1 SGHRS, CDR2 YFSETQ. V lost 2 bases to trimming and J lost 2 bases, with 11 bases between them. The DNA for the CDR3 is TGCGCCAGCAGCTTTGGGGAGCGGACCTACAATGAGCAGTTCTTC. Its protein is CASSFGERTYNEQFF.

The CDR3 is CASSFAAGGNNQPQHF. The CDR3 DNA follows: TGTGCCAGCAGTTTTGCAGCAGGGGGTAACAATCAGCCCCAGCATTTT. The chain joins TRBV27 to TRBJ1-5, with 7 bases that match TRBD1. Losses at the gene ends were 3 bases for V and 3 bases for J; bases not matched to a gene: 8. Per the germline V gene, CDR1 is MNHEY and CDR2 is SMNVEV (reference sequence). This CDR3 spans 16 amino acids.

The rearrangement uses TRBV5-5 and TRBJ2-7, with TRBD2 matching 7 bases. The CDR3 has 14 residues. V gave up 4 bases and J gave up 2 bases; unmatched junction bases: 6. Germline V gene data show CDR1 as SGHKS and CDR2 as YYEKEE (reference sequence). CDR3: CASSRAGSPYEQYF. Written as DNA, the CDR3 is TGTGCCAGCAGCAGAGCGGGATCTCCCTACGAGCAGTACTTC.

This clonotype came up a few times. The CDR3 loop is CASSYTAKTEAFF. CDR3 in DNA: TGTGCCAGCAGCTACACAGCGAAAACTGAAGCTTTCTTT. The chain employs TRBV7-3 and TRBJ1-1; D remains ambiguous. The CDR3 extends over 13 amino acids. The V gene lost 4 bases and the J gene lost 5 bases, with 11 bases spanning the gap. The V gene's germline CDR1 is SGHTA and CDR2 FQGTGA.

This clonotype has only one observation. This CDR3 is CASSFSRGSSYNEQFF. The CDR3 DNA reads TGTGCCAGCAGCTTTAGCCGGGGGAGCTCCTACAATGAGCAGTTCTTC. The V gene is TRBV6-2 or TRBV6-3, the J gene TRBJ2-1; possible D gene TRBD2, 6 bases. Trimming left V 6 bases short and J 0 bases short, with 15 bases between. Germline V gene data show CDR1 as MNHEY and CDR2 as SVGEGT. The CDR3 has 16 residues.

A few counts support this clonotype. The chain joins TRBV20-1 to TRBJ2-1, with TRBD2 identical over 8 bases. This CDR3 contains 16 residues. Per germline, CDR1 DFQATT and CDR2 SNEGSKA (reference sequence). V gave up 4 bases and J gave up 0 bases; unmatched junction bases: 8. The CDR3 is CSAIHVAGPSYNEQFF. CDR3 coding DNA: TGCAGTGCTATTCACGTAGCGGGGCCCTCCTACAATGAGCAGTTCTTC.